This TCR beta chain was sequenced in a study of identical twins. CDR3 length: 17 residues. Per the germline V gene, CDR1 is KGHSH and CDR2 is LQKENI. The V gene end was trimmed by 6 bases and the J gene end by 3 bases; junction bases not matched to a gene: 9. Notes on this clonotype: The antigen is undetermined.

TCRdb recomputed calls from the 5' RACE reads with MiXCR, one row per CDR3 protein. This sample carries just under 650,000 distinct CDR3 sequences, about 7.6% of them seen once, and the ten largest clones take 1.6%. Study-wide findings and caveats: Some out-of-frame alpha sequences were shared by twins, and these showed excess low generation probability.

The sample also formed part of further work on yellow fever vaccine responses in identical twins.

Sequencing input: PBMCs. The rearrangement links TRBV18 to TRBJ2-3; 13 positions match TRBD2. The receptor comes from a woman aged 18-35 years in good health. CDR3 region: CASSPRLAGGRTDTQYF. DNA for the CDR3: TGTGCCAGCTCCCCCAGACTAGCGGGAGGAAGGACAGATACGCAGTATTTT.